Each of the 4 T cell receptor beta chains below was sequenced from the same sample in a study of identical twins. TCRdb ran MiXCR on the 5' RACE reads and lists one entry per CDR3 protein. The data hold fewer than 550,000 distinct CDR3 sequences, with roughly an eighth observed a single time. These same records also appear under a second study, on yellow fever vaccine responses in identical twins.

Sequenced sample: CD4+ T cells sorted from blood. These receptors were collected from a woman aged 18-35 years in good health.

V usage is TRBV15 and J usage is TRBJ1-2; D not resolved. Trimming removed 1 base at V and 6 bases at J, with 15 bases between. Germline V gene sequence: CDR1 LNHNV, CDR2 YYDKDF (reference sequence). The CDR3 totals 15 residues. The CDR3 region is CATSRVRSGSHGYTF. Written as DNA, the CDR3 is TGTGCCACCAGCAGAGTCCGCTCGGGGAGCCATGGCTACACCTTC.

In this sample, this clonotype turned up a few times. J is TRBJ2-1 and V is TRBV7-2, with 8 bases lining up with TRBD1. The V gene's germline CDR1 is SGHTA and CDR2 FQGNSA. The CDR3 extends over 14 amino acids. V was clipped by 6 bases and J by 4 bases; unmatched bases: 5. The CDR3: CASRDTGGYNEQFF. As DNA, the CDR3 is TGTGCCAGCAGGGATACAGGGGGATACAATGAGCAGTTCTTC.

This clonotype was counted between two and nine times. The chain employs TRBV7-6 and TRBJ2-1; 10 nucleotides match TRBD2. The junction had 17 bases not matched to a gene; V was cut back by 1 base and J by 8 bases. Looked up from germline, CDR1 is SGHVS and CDR2 is FNYEAQ. This CDR3 region has 19 residues. DNA for the CDR3: TGTGCCAGCAGCTTAGGCCCCTTTTCAGGTAGCGGGAGGATGTATGAGCAGTTCTTC. Encoded protein: CASSLGPFSGSGRMYEQFF.

Turning to this clonotype: This may arise from a read error, as a much more abundant clone is one base away. This chain connects TRBV12-3 or TRBV12-4 to TRBJ2-5; D might be TRBD1 or TRBD2, each matching 5 bases. V was clipped by 7 bases and J by 7 bases, with 22 bases between them. The CDR3 length is 15 residues. The CDR3 region has the DNA TGTGCCAGCAACCCGGACAAGGGTCTTCGGGGGACCCAGTACTTC. Amino acids: CASNPDKGLRGTQYF.